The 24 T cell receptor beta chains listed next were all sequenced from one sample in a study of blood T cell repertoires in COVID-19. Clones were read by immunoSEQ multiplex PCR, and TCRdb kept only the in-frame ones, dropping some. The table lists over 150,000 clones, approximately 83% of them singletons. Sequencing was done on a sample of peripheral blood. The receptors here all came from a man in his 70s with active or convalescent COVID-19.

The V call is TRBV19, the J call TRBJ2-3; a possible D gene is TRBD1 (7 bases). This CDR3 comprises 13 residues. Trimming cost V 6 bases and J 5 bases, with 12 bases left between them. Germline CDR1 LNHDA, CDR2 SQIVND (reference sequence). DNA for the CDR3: TGTGCCAGTAGCGGGAGACAGGGAGATACGCAGTATTTT. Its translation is CASSGRQGDTQYF.

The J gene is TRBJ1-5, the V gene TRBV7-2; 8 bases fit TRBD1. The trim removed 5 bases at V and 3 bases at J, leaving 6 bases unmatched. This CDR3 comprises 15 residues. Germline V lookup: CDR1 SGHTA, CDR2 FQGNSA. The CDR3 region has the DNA TGTGCCAGCAGCATACAGGGGGTAATCAATCAGCCCCAGCATTTT. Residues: CASSIQGVINQPQHF.

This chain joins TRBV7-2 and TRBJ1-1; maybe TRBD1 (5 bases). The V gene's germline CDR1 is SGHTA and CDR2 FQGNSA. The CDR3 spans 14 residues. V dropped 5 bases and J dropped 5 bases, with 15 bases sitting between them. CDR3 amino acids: CASSGSGTLTEAFF. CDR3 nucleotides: TGTGCCAGCAGCGGCAGTGGGACTCTTACTGAAGCTTTCTTT.

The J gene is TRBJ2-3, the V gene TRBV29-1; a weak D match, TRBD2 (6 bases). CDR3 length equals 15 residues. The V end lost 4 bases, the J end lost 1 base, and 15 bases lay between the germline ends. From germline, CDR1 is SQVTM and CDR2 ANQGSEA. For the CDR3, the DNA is TGCAGCGTTGGCCCGCTCGGGACTCGCACAGATACGCAGTATTTT. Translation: CSVGPLGTRTDTQYF.

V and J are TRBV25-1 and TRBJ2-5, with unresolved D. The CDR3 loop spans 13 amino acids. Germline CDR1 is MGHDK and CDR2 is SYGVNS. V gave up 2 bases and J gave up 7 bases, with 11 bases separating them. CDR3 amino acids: CASSEPGPGTQYF. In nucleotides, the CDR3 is TGTGCCAGCAGTGAACCCGGCCCAGGGACCCAGTACTTC.

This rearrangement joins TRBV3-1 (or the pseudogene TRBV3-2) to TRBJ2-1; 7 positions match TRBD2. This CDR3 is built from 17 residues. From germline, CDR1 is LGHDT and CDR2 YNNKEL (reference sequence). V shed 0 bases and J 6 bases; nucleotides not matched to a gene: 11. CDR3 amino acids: CASSQEGLVGTLNEQFF. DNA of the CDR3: TGTGCCAGCAGCCAAGAAGGACTAGTGGGGACTCTCAATGAGCAGTTCTTC.

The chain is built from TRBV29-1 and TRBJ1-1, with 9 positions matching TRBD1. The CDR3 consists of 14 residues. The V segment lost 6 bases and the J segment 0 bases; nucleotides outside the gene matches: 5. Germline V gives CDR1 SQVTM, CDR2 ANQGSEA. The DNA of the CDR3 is TGCAGCGTGGGGACAGGGCTACTGAACACTGAAGCTTTCTTT. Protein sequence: CSVGTGLLNTEAFF. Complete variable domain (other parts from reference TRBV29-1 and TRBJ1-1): SAVISQKPSRDICQRGTSLTIQCQVDSQVTMMFWYRQQPGQSLTLIATANQGSEATYESGFVIDKFPISRPNLTFSTLTVSNMSPEDSSIYLCSVGTGLLNTEAFFGQGTRLTVV.

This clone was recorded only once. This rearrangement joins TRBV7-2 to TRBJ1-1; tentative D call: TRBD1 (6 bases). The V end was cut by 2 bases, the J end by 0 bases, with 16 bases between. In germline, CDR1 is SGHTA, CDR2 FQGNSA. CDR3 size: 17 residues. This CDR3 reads CASSLLGGLALNTEAFF. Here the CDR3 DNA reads TGTGCCAGCAGCTTATTAGGGGGTTTAGCATTGAACACTGAAGCTTTCTTT.

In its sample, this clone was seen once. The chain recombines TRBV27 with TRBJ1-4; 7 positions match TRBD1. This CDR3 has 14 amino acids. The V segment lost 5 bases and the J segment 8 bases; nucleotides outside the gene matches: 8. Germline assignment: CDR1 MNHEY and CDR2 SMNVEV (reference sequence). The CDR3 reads CASSRPGTAEKLFF. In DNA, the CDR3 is TGTGCCAGCAGTCGACCCGGGACAGCAGAAAAACTGTTTTTT. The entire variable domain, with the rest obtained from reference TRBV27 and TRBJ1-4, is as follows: EAQVTQNPRYLITVTGKKLTVTCSQNMNHEYMSWYRQDPGLGLRQIYYSMNVEVTDKGDVPEGYKVSRKEKRNFPLILESPSPNQTSLYFCASSRPGTAEKLFFGSGTQLSVL.

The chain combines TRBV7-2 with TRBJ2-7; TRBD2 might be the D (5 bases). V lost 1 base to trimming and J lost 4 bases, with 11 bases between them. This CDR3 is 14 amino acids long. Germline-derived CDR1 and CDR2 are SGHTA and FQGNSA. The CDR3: CASSLGRGSYEQYF. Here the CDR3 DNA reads TGTGCCAGCAGCTTAGGACGCGGGTCATACGAGCAGTACTTC. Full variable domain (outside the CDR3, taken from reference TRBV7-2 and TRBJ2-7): GAGVSQSPSNKVTEKGKDVELRCDPISGHTALYWYRQSLGQGLEFLIYFQGNSAPDKSGLPSDRFSAERTGGSVSTLTIQRTQQEDSAVYLCASSLGRGSYEQYFGPGTRLTVT.

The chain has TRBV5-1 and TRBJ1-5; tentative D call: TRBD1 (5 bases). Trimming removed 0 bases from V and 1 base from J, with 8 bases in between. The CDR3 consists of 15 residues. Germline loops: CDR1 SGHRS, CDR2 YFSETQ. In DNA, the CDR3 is TGCGCCAGCAGCTTGGGGGAGGGGAGCAATCAGCCCCAGCATTTT. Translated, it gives CASSLGEGSNQPQHF.

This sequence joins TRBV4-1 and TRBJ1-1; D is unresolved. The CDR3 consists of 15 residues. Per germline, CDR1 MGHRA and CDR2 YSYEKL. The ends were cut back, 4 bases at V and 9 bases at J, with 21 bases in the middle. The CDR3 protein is CASSPQLMAAAKAFF. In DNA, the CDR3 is TGCGCCAGCAGCCCTCAGCTCATGGCCGCGGCTAAAGCTTTCTTT.

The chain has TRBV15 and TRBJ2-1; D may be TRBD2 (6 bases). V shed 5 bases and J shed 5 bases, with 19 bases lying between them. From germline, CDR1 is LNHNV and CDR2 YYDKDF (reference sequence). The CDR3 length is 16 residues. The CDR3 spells CATSGGLTVGDNEQFF. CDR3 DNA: TGTGCCACCAGCGGGGGACTGACGGTGGGCGACAATGAGCAGTTCTTC.

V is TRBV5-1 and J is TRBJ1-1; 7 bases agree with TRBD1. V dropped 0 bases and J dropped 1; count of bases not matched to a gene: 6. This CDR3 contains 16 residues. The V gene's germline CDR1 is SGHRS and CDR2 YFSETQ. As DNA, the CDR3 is TGCGCCAGCAGCTTGGCCCGTGGGACAGCGAACACTGAAGCTTTCTTT. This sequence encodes CASSLARGTANTEAFF.

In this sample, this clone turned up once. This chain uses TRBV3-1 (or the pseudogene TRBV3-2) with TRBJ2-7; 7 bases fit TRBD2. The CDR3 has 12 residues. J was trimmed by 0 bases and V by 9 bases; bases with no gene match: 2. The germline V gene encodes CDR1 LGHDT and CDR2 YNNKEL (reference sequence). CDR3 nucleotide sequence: TGTGCCAGTGGCGGGGGCTCCTACGAGCAGTACTTC. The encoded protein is CASGGGSYEQYF.

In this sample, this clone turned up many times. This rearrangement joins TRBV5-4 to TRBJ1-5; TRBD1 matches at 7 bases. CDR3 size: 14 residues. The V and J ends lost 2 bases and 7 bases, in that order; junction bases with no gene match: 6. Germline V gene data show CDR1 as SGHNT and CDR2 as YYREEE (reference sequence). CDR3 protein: CASSLQGIDQPQHF. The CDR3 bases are TGTGCCAGCAGCTTACAGGGGATTGACCAGCCCCAGCATTTT. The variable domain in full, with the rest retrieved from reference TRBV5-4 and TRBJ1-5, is ETGVTQSPTHLIKTRGQQVTLRCSSQSGHNTVSWYQQALGQGPQFIFQYYREEENGRGNFPPRFSGLQFPNYSSELNVNALELDDSALYLCASSLQGIDQPQHFGDGTRLSIL.

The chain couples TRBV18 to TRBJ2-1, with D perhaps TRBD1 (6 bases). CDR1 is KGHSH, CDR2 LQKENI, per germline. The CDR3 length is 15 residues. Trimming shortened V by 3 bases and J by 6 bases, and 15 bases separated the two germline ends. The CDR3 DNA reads TGTGCCAGCTCACCCCCCAGGGGAGTGGGCAATGAGCAGTTCTTC. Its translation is CASSPPRGVGNEQFF.

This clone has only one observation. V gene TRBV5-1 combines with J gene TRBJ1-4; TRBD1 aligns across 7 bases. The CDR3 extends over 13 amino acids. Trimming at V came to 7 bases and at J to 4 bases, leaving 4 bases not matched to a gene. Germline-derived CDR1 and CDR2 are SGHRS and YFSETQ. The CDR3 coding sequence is TGCGCCAGCGAGGGACAGATTAATGAAAAACTGTTTTTT. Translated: CASEGQINEKLFF.

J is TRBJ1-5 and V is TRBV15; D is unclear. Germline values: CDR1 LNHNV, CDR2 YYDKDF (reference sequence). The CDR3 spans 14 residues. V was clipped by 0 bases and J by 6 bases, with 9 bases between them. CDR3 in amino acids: CATSRDRMSQPQHF. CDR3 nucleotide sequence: TGTGCCACCAGCAGAGACAGGATGAGTCAGCCCCAGCATTTT.

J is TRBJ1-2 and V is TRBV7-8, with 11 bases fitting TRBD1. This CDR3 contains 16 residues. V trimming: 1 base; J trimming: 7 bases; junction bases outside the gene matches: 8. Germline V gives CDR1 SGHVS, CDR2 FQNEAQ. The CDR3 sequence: CASSLVPGQGAAGYTF. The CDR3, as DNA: TGTGCCAGCAGCTTAGTACCTGGACAGGGGGCAGCTGGCTACACCTTC. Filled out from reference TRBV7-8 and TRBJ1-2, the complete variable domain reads GAGVSQSPRYKVAKRGQDVALRCDPISGHVSLFWYQQALGQGPEFLTYFQNEAQLDKSGLPSDRFFAERPEGSVSTLKIQRTQQEDSAVYLCASSLVPGQGAAGYTFGSGTRLTVV.

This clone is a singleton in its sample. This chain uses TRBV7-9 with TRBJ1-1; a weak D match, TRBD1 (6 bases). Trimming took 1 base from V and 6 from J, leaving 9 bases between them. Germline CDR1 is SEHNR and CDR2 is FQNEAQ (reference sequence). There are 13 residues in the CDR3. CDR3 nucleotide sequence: TGTGCCAGCAGCTTAGAGGGGGGGTCTGAAGCTTTCTTT. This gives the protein CASSLEGGSEAFF.

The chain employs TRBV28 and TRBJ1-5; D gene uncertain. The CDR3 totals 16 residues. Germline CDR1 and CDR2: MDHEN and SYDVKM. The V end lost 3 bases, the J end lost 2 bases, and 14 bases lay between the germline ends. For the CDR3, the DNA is TGTGCCAGCAGTTTTATAGGTCTTGCGGGCAATCAGCCCCAGCATTTT. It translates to CASSFIGLAGNQPQHF.

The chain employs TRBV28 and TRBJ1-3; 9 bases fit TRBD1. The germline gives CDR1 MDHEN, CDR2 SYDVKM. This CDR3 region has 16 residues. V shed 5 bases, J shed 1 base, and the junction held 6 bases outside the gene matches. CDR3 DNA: TGTGCCAGCAGTACCACGGGACAGGGTTCTGGAAACACCATATATTTT. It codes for CASSTTGQGSGNTIYF. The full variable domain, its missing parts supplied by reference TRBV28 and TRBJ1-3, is DVKVTQSSRYLVKRTGEKVFLECVQDMDHENMFWYRQDPGLGLRLIYFSYDVKMKEKGDIPEGYSVSREKKERFSLILESASTNQTSMYLCASSTTGQGSGNTIYFGEGSWLTVV.

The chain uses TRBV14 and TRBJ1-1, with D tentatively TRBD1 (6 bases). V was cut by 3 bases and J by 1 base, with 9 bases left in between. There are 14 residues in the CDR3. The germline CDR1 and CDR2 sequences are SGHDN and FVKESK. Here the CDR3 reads CASSQDSWNTEAFF. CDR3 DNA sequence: TGTGCCAGCAGCCAGGACAGCTGGAACACTGAAGCTTTCTTT.